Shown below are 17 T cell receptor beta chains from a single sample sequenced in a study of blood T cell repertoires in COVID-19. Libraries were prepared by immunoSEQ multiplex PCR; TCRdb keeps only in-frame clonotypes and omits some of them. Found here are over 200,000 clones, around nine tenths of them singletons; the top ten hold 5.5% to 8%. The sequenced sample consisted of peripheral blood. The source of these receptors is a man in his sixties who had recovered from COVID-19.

The CDR3 spells CASSGTKNTEAFF. The CDR3 nucleotides are TGTGCCAGCAGTGGGACAAAGAACACTGAAGCTTTCTTT. J is TRBJ1-1 and V is TRBV11-1; the D gene is possibly TRBD1 (6 bases). V lost 6 bases and J 1 base, leaving 9 bases between the germline ends. The CDR3 totals 13 residues. The germline V gene has CDR1 SGHAT and CDR2 FQDESV (reference sequence).

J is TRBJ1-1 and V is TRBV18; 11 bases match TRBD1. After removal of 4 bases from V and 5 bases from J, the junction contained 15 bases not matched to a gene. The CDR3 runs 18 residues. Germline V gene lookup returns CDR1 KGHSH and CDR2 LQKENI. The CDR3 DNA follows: TGTGCCAGCTCACTCTTAGGACAGGGGGCATCGGGTTTTACTGAAGCTTTCTTT. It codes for CASSLLGQGASGFTEAFF.

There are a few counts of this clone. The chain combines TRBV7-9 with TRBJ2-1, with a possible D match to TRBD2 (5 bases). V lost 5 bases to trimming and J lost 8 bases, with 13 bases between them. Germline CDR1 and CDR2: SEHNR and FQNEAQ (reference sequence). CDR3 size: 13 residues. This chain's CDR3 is CASSIGGVDEQFF. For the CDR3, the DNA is TGTGCCAGCAGCATAGGAGGTGTTGATGAGCAGTTCTTC.

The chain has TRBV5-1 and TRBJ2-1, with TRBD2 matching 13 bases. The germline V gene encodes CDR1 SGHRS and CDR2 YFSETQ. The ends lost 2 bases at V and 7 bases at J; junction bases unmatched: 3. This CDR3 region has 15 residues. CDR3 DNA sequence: TGCGCCAGCAGCTTACTAGCGGGGGGGAGGAATGAGCAGTTCTTC. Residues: CASSLLAGGRNEQFF.

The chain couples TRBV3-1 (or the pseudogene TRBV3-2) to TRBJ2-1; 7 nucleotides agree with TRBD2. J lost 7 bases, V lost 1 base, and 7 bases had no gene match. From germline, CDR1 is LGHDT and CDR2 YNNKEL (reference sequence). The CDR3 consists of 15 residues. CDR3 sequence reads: CASSQAGGSPNEQFF. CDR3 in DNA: TGTGCCAGCAGCCAAGCGGGAGGTTCCCCGAATGAGCAGTTCTTC.

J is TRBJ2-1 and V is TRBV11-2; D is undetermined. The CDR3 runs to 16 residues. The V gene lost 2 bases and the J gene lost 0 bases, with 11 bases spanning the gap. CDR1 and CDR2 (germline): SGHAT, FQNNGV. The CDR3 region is CASSLPQAGSYNEQFF. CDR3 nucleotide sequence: TGTGCCAGCAGCTTACCCCAGGCAGGCTCCTACAATGAGCAGTTCTTC. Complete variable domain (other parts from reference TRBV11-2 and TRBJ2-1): EAGVAQSPRYKIIEKRQSVAFWCNPISGHATLYWYQQILGQGPKLLIQFQNNGVVDDSQLPKDRFSAERLKGVDSTLKIQPAKLEDSAVYLCASSLPQAGSYNEQFFGPGTRLTVL.

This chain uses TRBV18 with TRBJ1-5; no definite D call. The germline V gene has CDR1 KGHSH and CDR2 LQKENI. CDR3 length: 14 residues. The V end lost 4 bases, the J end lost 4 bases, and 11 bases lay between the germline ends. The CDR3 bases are TGTGCCAGCTCACTCCTGACTGAAAATCAGCCCCAGCATTTT. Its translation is CASSLLTENQPQHF.

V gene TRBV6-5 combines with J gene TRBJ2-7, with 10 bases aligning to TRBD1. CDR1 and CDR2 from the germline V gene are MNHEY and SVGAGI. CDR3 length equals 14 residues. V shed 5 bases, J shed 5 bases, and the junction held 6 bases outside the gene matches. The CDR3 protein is CASSPGQGIDEQYF. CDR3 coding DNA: TGTGCCAGCAGTCCGGGACAGGGGATAGACGAGCAGTACTTC.

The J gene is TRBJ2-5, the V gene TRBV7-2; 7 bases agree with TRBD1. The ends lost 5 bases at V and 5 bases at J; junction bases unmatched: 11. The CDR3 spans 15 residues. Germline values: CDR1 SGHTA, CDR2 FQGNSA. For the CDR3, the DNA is TGTGCCAGCAGCCCGAGGATAGAACAGGGGGAGACCCAGTACTTC. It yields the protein CASSPRIEQGETQYF.

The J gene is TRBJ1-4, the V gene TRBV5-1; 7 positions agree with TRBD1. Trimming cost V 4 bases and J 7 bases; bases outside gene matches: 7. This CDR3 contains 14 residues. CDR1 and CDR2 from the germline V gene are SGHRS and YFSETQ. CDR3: CASSRQGGTEKLFF. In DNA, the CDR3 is TGCGCCAGCAGCCGACAGGGCGGTACTGAAAAACTGTTTTTT.

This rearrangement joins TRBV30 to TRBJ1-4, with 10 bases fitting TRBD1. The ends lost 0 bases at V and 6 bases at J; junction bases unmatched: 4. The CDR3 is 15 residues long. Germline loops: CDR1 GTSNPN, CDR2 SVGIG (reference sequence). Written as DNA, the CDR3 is TGTGCCTGGAGTGTACGGGGACAGGGGTATGAAAAACTGTTTTTT. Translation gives CAWSVRGQGYEKLFF.

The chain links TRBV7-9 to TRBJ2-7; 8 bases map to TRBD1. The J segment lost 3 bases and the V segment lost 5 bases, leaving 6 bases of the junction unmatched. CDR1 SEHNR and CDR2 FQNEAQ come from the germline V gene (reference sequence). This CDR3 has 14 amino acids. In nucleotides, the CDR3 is TGTGCCAGCAGCCCGGGACAGGCTGACTACGAGCAGTACTTC. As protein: CASSPGQADYEQYF.

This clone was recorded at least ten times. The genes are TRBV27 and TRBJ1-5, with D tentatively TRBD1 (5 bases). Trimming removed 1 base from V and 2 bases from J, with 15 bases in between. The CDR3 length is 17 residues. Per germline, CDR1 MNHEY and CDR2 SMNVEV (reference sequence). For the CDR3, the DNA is TGTGCCAGCAGTTTATATAGCACAGGTCGAGGCAATCAGCCCCAGCATTTT. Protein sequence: CASSLYSTGRGNQPQHF.

The CDR3 DNA sequence: TGCAGCGTTGACACGGCTAGCGGTCGCTACGAGCAGTACTTC. Residues: CSVDTASGRYEQYF. The chain uses TRBV29-1 and TRBJ2-7, with 7 bases that match TRBD2. After removal of 3 bases from V and 3 bases from J, the junction contained 8 bases not matched to a gene. This CDR3 is built from 14 residues. Germline V gene data show CDR1 as SQVTM and CDR2 as ANQGSEA.

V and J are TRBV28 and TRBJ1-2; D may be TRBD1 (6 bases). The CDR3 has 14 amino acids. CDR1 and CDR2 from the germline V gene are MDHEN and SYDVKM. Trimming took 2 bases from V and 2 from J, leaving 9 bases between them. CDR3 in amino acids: CASSLNRVNYGYTF. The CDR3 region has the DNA TGTGCCAGCAGTTTAAACAGGGTCAACTATGGCTACACCTTC.

The chain's CDR3 is CASRGGGQPQHF. The CDR3 DNA sequence: TGTGCCAGCCGGGGAGGGGGTCAGCCCCAGCATTTT. This sequence joins TRBV28 and TRBJ1-5; D possibly corresponds to TRBD1 (6 bases). CDR3 length: 12 residues. Trimming stripped 8 bases from V and 6 bases from J, with 11 bases between. Germline assignment: CDR1 MDHEN and CDR2 SYDVKM.

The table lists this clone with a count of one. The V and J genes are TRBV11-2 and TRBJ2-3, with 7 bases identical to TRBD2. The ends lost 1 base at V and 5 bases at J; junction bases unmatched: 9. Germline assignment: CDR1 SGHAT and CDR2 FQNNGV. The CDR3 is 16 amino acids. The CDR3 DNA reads TGTGCCAGCAGCTTAGCTGGGCGGGGGTCGAGAGATACGCAGTATTTT. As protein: CASSLAGRGSRDTQYF.